One and the same sample provided the 25 T cell receptor beta chains below, sequenced in a study of shared clonotypes between healthy human individuals. Using immunoSEQ multiplex PCR, the repertoire was profiled, and TCRdb retains in-frame clones only, with some absent. Here the sample spans about 1 million clones, about 80% being singletons. Input material: memory CD4+ T cells sorted from blood. This sample's subset: CD45RA-negative fraction. The receptors shown here come from a man between 18 and 29 years old in good health.

The J gene is TRBJ2-3, the V gene TRBV11-2; D possibly matches TRBD1 or TRBD2 (6 bases each). Germline V gene sequence: CDR1 SGHAT, CDR2 FQNNGV. The length of the CDR3 is 17 residues. The ends were cut back, 2 bases at V and 2 bases at J, with 17 bases in the middle. CDR3 sequence: CASSLTRGTYYTDTQYF. Written as DNA, the CDR3 is TGTGCCAGCAGCTTAACACGCGGGACATACTACACAGATACGCAGTATTTT.

This rearrangement joins TRBV5-1 to TRBJ1-5, with D possibly TRBD1 on 5 matching bases. V shed 3 bases and J shed 4 bases, with 8 bases lying between them. Germline assignment: CDR1 SGHRS and CDR2 YFSETQ. The CDR3 is made up of 13 amino acids. The chain's CDR3 is CASSWDWNQPQHF. For the CDR3, the DNA is TGCGCCAGCAGCTGGGACTGGAATCAGCCCCAGCATTTT. Filled out from reference TRBV5-1 and TRBJ1-5, the complete variable domain reads KAGVTQTPRYLIKTRGQQVTLSCSPISGHRSVSWYQQTPGQGLQFLFEYFSETQRNKGNFPGRFSGRQFSNSRSEMNVSTLELGDSALYLCASSWDWNQPQHFGDGTRLSIL.

V is TRBV7-2 and J is TRBJ2-2; TRBD2 might be the D (6 bases). This CDR3 is 15 amino acids long. The ends were cut back, 2 bases at V and 4 bases at J, with 11 bases in the middle. Germline V gene lookup returns CDR1 SGHTA and CDR2 FQGNSA. The CDR3 nucleotides read TGTGCCAGCAGCTTACGGGGGAGCGGCACCGGGGAGCTGTTTTTT. Protein product: CASSLRGSGTGELFF.

The rearrangement uses TRBV10-1 and TRBJ2-5; weak D call: TRBD1 (6 bases). Trimming cost V 0 bases and J 0 bases, with 11 bases left between them. Germline loops: CDR1 WNHNN, CDR2 SYGVQD (reference sequence). The CDR3 totals 16 residues. CDR3 nucleotides: TGCGCCAGCAGTGAGTCGAAGCAGGGGAACCAAGAGACCCAGTACTTC. Translated: CASSESKQGNQETQYF.

Turning to this clone: Additional DNA sequences in this sample encode the identical CDR3. The rearrangement uses TRBV5-1 and TRBJ2-7, with 9 bases that match TRBD2. With V trimmed by 0 bases and J by 3 bases, 1 base remained unmatched. The CDR3 runs to 14 residues. In germline, CDR1 is SGHRS, CDR2 YFSETQ. In DNA form, the CDR3 reads TGCGCCAGCAGCTTGGTTAGCGGGAGCTACGAGCAGTACTTC. It encodes CASSLVSGSYEQYF.

This sequence joins TRBV25-1 and TRBJ1-2; D is unclear. V was cut by 4 bases and J by 4 bases, with 10 bases left in between. CDR1 and CDR2 (germline): MGHDK, SYGVNS. This CDR3 is 13 amino acids long. CDR3 DNA sequence: TGTGCCAGCAGTGCGCATGGAGTCTATGGCTACACCTTC. Amino acid sequence: CASSAHGVYGYTF.

This clone was detected only a few times. V is TRBV5-4 and J is TRBJ1-1, with D perhaps TRBD1 (5 bases). The V gene lost 5 bases and the J gene lost 7 bases, with 18 bases spanning the gap. Germline values: CDR1 SGHNT, CDR2 YYREEE (reference sequence). The CDR3 covers 14 residues. The DNA for the CDR3 is TGTGCCAGCAGACCCTTGATTGGGGGTAGTGAAGCTTTCTTT. Its translation: CASRPLIGGSEAFF.

The chain is built from TRBV5-1 and TRBJ2-5, with 10 bases aligning to TRBD2. Unmatched junction bases numbered 5, after V lost 1 base and J lost 5 bases. Per germline, CDR1 SGHRS and CDR2 YFSETQ. The CDR3 is made up of 15 amino acids. The CDR3 DNA sequence: TGCGCCAGCAGCTTGAGCGGGGGGGCCCGGGAGACCCAGTACTTC. Residues: CASSLSGGARETQYF. Filled out from reference TRBV5-1 and TRBJ2-5, the complete variable domain reads KAGVTQTPRYLIKTRGQQVTLSCSPISGHRSVSWYQQTPGQGLQFLFEYFSETQRNKGNFPGRFSGRQFSNSRSEMNVSTLELGDSALYLCASSLSGGARETQYFGPGTRLLVL.

The chain links TRBV19 to TRBJ2-7; TRBD2 matches 7 bases. The CDR3 totals 15 residues. V lost 3 bases and J lost 3; bases outside the gene matches: 8. The germline CDR1 and CDR2 sequences are LNHDA and SQIVND (reference sequence). The CDR3 nucleotides are TGTGCCAGTAGTATTGGGGAGGGAGCTGTCTACGAGCAGTACTTC. As protein: CASSIGEGAVYEQYF.

This chain joins TRBV29-1 and TRBJ1-2; 10 bases fit TRBD1. The ends lost 4 bases at V and 4 bases at J; junction bases unmatched: 21. CDR1 and CDR2 (germline): SQVTM, ANQGSEA. This CDR3 has 19 residues. Here the CDR3 DNA reads TGCAGCGTTGTAAGGACGACGGCAAAAGGGACAGGGGCCCTCTATGGCTACACCTTC. Encoded protein: CSVVRTTAKGTGALYGYTF. Drawing the rest from reference TRBV29-1 and TRBJ1-2, the complete variable domain is SAVISQKPSRDICQRGTSLTIQCQVDSQVTMMFWYRQQPGQSLTLIATANQGSEATYESGFVIDKFPISRPNLTFSTLTVSNMSPEDSSIYLCSVVRTTAKGTGALYGYTFGSGTRLTVV.

The chain employs TRBV7-8 and TRBJ2-1; D remains ambiguous. CDR3 length equals 15 residues. Trimming removed 5 bases at V and 3 bases at J, with 14 bases between. CDR1 and CDR2 (germline): SGHVS, FQNEAQ. CDR3 DNA: TGTGCCAGCAGCATCAGCTCCGGTAACTACAATGAGCAGTTCTTC. Encoded protein: CASSISSGNYNEQFF. Supplemented by reference TRBV7-8 and TRBJ2-1, the full variable domain reads GAGVSQSPRYKVAKRGQDVALRCDPISGHVSLFWYQQALGQGPEFLTYFQNEAQLDKSGLPSDRFFAERPEGSVSTLKIQRTQQEDSAVYLCASSISSGNYNEQFFGPGTRLTVL.

The chain is built from TRBV19 and TRBJ2-7; 8 bases fit TRBD1. Unmatched junction bases numbered 0, after V lost 3 bases and J lost 2 bases. Germline V lookup: CDR1 LNHDA, CDR2 SQIVND (reference sequence). The CDR3 runs 13 residues. CDR3 bases: TGTGCCAGTAGTATGGGACAGGCCTACGAGCAGTACTTC. Translated: CASSMGQAYEQYF. The full variable domain, completed using reference TRBV19 and TRBJ2-7, is DGGITQSPKYLFRKEGQNVTLSCEQNLNHDAMYWYRQDPGQGLRLIYYSQIVNDFQKGDIAEGYSVSREKKESFPLTVTSAQKNPTAFYLCASSMGQAYEQYFGPGTRLTVT.

This clone has more than one count but fewer than ten. CDR3 region: CASSELGRVQPQHF. The CDR3 DNA follows: TGTGCCAGCAGTGAATTAGGGAGGGTTCAGCCCCAGCATTTT. The chain recombines TRBV6-1 with TRBJ1-5; D gene ambiguous. Germline V gives CDR1 MNHNS, CDR2 SASEGT. This CDR3 has 14 residues. V was cut by 2 bases and J by 6 bases, with 11 bases left in between.

Only one count was recorded for this clone. V gene TRBV9 combines with J gene TRBJ2-1; 7 nucleotides line up with TRBD1. There are 15 residues in the CDR3. Germline V gene sequence: CDR1 SGDLS, CDR2 YYNGEE. The ends lost 0 bases at V and 8 bases at J; junction bases unmatched: 8. CDR3 region: CASSVVGHQGDEQFF. DNA of the CDR3: TGTGCCAGCAGCGTAGTCGGACACCAGGGGGATGAGCAGTTCTTC.

The genes are TRBV10-3 and TRBJ2-7; D not certain. The CDR3 totals 15 residues. The ends were cut back, 0 bases at V and 2 bases at J, with 11 bases in the middle. The V gene's germline CDR1 is ENHRY and CDR2 SYGVKD. CDR3 in DNA: TGTGCCATCAGTGAGTCCAGGTCCCCCACCTACGAGCAGTACTTC. Its translation is CAISESRSPTYEQYF.

This clone was counted between two and nine times. The chain uses TRBV10-2 and TRBJ2-5; 12 bases line up with TRBD2. CDR1 and CDR2 from the germline V gene are WSHSY and SAAADI. After removal of 5 bases from V and 5 bases from J, the junction contained 6 bases not matched to a gene. The CDR3 covers 15 residues. Here the CDR3 reads CASSSTSGRTETQYF. DNA for the CDR3: TGCGCCAGCAGTTCGACTAGCGGGAGAACGGAGACCCAGTACTTC.

This clone was detected a few times. The chain couples TRBV27 to TRBJ2-2; TRBD1 might be the D (6 bases). Per germline, CDR1 MNHEY and CDR2 SMNVEV (reference sequence). There are 14 residues in the CDR3. Trimming left V 2 bases short and J 5 bases short, with 9 bases between. In DNA form, the CDR3 reads TGTGCCAGCAGTTTAAGGGGGAGAACCGGGGAGCTGTTTTTT. Translating gives CASSLRGRTGELFF.

This chain uses TRBV6-6 with TRBJ1-5, with 7 bases identical to TRBD1. CDR3 size: 13 residues. The germline V gene encodes CDR1 MNHNY and CDR2 SVGAGI (reference sequence). Germline trimming cut 7 bases from V and 2 bases from J; bases unmatched to any gene: 2. This CDR3 is CASMTGRNQPQHF. The CDR3 coding sequence is TGTGCCAGCATGACAGGGCGCAATCAGCCCCAGCATTTT.

This clone was counted between two and nine times. V is TRBV18 and J is TRBJ1-1; D unresolved. Between the trimmed V and J ends, which lost 2 bases and 7 bases, there was a span of 5 bases. The CDR3 totals 11 residues. The germline CDR1 and CDR2 sequences are KGHSH and LQKENI. The CDR3, as DNA: TGTGCCAGCTCACCAGCAGTTGAAGCTTTCTTT. Its protein product is CASSPAVEAFF. Using reference TRBV18 and TRBJ1-1 for the parts outside the CDR3, the full variable domain is NAGVMQNPRHLVRRRGQEARLRCSPMKGHSHVYWYRQLPEEGLKFMVYLQKENIIDESGMPKERFSAEFPKEGPSILRIQQVVRGDSAAYFCASSPAVEAFFGQGTRLTVV.

To note about this clone: The same CDR3 can be traced to other DNA sequences in this sample. The rearrangement links TRBV20-1 to TRBJ2-1; D is possibly TRBD2 (5 bases). Germline assignment: CDR1 DFQATT and CDR2 SNEGSKA (reference sequence). Trimming cost V 3 bases and J 8 bases, with 8 bases left between them. This CDR3 region has 11 residues. The CDR3 DNA reads as TGCAGTGCTAGTCGGGGTTATGAGCAGTTCTTC. It encodes CSASRGYEQFF.

The chain recombines TRBV10-3 with TRBJ2-7; D ambiguous. Per the germline V gene, CDR1 is ENHRY and CDR2 is SYGVKD. The V end was cut by 3 bases, the J end by 3 bases, with 9 bases between. The CDR3 has 13 residues. The CDR3 DNA follows: TGTGCCATCAGTGAAAAGGGCGACTACGAGCAGTACTTC. It yields the protein CAISEKGDYEQYF.

This clone occurred a few times. The chain combines TRBV2 with TRBJ2-7, with a weak D call TRBD1 (6 bases). Trimming removed 7 bases from V and 3 bases from J, with 16 bases in between. The CDR3 loop spans 14 amino acids. Per germline, CDR1 SNHLY and CDR2 FYNNEI. This CDR3 reads CASTMDSRYYEQYF. The CDR3 region has the DNA TGTGCCAGCACGATGGACAGCCGTTACTACGAGCAGTACTTC.

This chain joins TRBV4-1 and TRBJ2-1; no clear D. The CDR3 length is 15 residues. Germline V gene data show CDR1 as MGHRA and CDR2 as YSYEKL. Trimming pared 0 bases from V and 6 bases from J, leaving 12 bases between. CDR3 protein: CASSQDLTRVNEQFF. CDR3 sequence (DNA): TGCGCCAGCAGCCAAGATCTAACCCGGGTCAATGAGCAGTTCTTC.

In regard to this clone: The same CDR3 also results from other DNA sequences found in this sample. The J gene is TRBJ2-7, the V gene TRBV5-1; TRBD1 matches at 8 bases. Germline CDR1 and CDR2: SGHRS and YFSETQ. The CDR3 has 15 amino acids. V shed 3 bases, J shed 3 bases, and the junction held 8 bases outside the gene matches. The DNA for the CDR3 is TGCGCCAGCAGCTCTGGGACAGGCCGATTCTACGAGCAGTACTTC. It specifies CASSSGTGRFYEQYF.

A few counts support this clone. The same CDR3 can be traced to other DNA sequences in this sample. The chain combines TRBV2 with TRBJ1-5; 9 bases match TRBD1. V lost 6 bases to trimming and J lost 0 bases; unmatched junction nucleotides: 3. This CDR3 has 15 amino acids. Germline values: CDR1 SNHLY, CDR2 FYNNEI. The CDR3 region has the DNA TGTGCCAGCAGCGGACAGGGGCTTAGCAATCAGCCCCAGCATTTT. This encodes CASSGQGLSNQPQHF.